The present T cell receptor (beta chain) was sequenced within a study of patients and donors after allogeneic stem cell transplantation. TCRdb analysed the RT-PCR reads with MiXCR anew, one entry per CDR3 protein. The data hold roughly 940,000 distinct CDR3 sequences, with 15% to 20% observed a single time. Trimming cost V 7 bases and J 1 base, with 13 bases left between them. This CDR3 is 14 amino acids long. The germline CDR1 and CDR2 sequences are ENHRY and SYGVKD. This clonotype has just a few counts. This sequence joins TRBV10-3 and TRBJ1-1, with D perhaps matching TRBD1 (6 bases). The TCR sequence derives from a human donor who was either an allogeneic HSCT recipient or a stem cell or donor lymphocyte infusion donor (not recorded which). It is not recorded whose cells these are; they may come from a transplant donor. Specimen: blood, either unsorted or a sorted T cell fraction (not recorded which). CDR3 DNA: TGTGCCATCACCAGAGACAGGAGGAACACTGAAGCTTTCTTT. Its protein is CAITRDRRNTEAFF.